This passage covers 22 T cell receptor beta chains from one sample sequenced in a study of blood T cell repertoires in COVID-19 (dated by TCRdb to the early 2020s). The library relied on the immunoSEQ multiplex PCR assay. Drawn from immuneACCESS, this table holds only the in-frame rearrangements with V and J called that TCRdb kept. Clones are partly lost; checked studies trace under half to an unresolved V gene and leave the rest unexplained. Counted in this sample were 85,000 to 130,000 clones; approximately 92% of them appeared once. The ten largest clones capture around 5.7% of the sample. The sequenced sample consisted of peripheral blood. The origin of the receptors is a man aged 65-85 years with acute or convalescent COVID-19.

The chain employs TRBV7-6 and TRBJ2-1; TRBD2 agrees at 9 bases. CDR3 size: 17 residues. Germline V CDR1 and CDR2: SGHVS, FNYEAQ. J gave up 4 bases and V 1 base, and 8 bases lay outside the gene matches. The CDR3 DNA reads as TGTGCCAGCAGCTTAGAGGTAGCGGGAGAGGTTTACAATGAGCAGTTCTTC. Translated: CASSLEVAGEVYNEQFF.

The V call is TRBV11-3, the J call TRBJ1-1, with D unresolved. CDR1 and CDR2 (germline): SGHNT, YENEEA. V shed 4 bases and J shed 5 bases, with 11 bases lying between them. The CDR3 spans 13 residues. CDR3: CASSSTSSTEAFF. The CDR3 nucleotides are TGTGCCAGCAGCTCGACATCGTCGACTGAAGCTTTCTTT.

CDR3 in amino acids: CASSPGQGSGNTIYF. CDR3 nucleotides: TGTGCCAGCAGTCCCGGACAGGGGTCTGGAAACACCATATATTTT. The V and J genes are TRBV9 and TRBJ1-3, with 9 bases that match TRBD1. V shed 5 bases and J 1 base; nucleotides not matched to a gene: 4. Germline values: CDR1 SGDLS, CDR2 YYNGEE. The CDR3 consists of 15 residues.

In DNA form, the CDR3 reads TGTGCCAGCAGCCACGGACAGGTCAACACTGAAGCTTTCTTT. It specifies CASSHGQVNTEAFF. The chain uses TRBV11-2 and TRBJ1-1; 7 nucleotides agree with TRBD1. The CDR3 is 14 residues long. Germline V gene data show CDR1 as SGHAT and CDR2 as FQNNGV. V was pared by 5 bases and J by 2 bases, with 5 bases of the junction left unmatched.

The rearrangement uses TRBV25-1 and TRBJ1-3; a weak D match, TRBD1 (5 bases). The CDR3 length is 16 residues. Germline V CDR1 and CDR2: MGHDK, SYGVNS. With 2 bases removed from V and 5 bases from J, the gap between germline ends came to 16 bases. This CDR3 reads CASSERGGGARNTIYF. CDR3 bases: TGTGCCAGCAGTGAAAGGGGAGGTGGGGCAAGAAACACCATATATTTT.

CDR3 nucleotides: TGTGCCAGCAGTTACATAGTCGGTCCGCAGTTCTTC. Translation: CASSYIVGPQFF. This chain uses TRBV6-5 with TRBJ2-1; no definite D call. The CDR3 is 12 residues long. The V end lost 2 bases, the J end lost 12 bases, and 11 bases lay between the germline ends. Germline loops: CDR1 MNHEY, CDR2 SVGAGI.

This clone was observed once. The V call is TRBV5-6, the J call TRBJ2-2; D perhaps matches TRBD1 (5 bases). The CDR3 extends over 14 amino acids. Per the germline V gene, CDR1 is SGHDT and CDR2 is YYEEEE. V shed 0 bases and J shed 7 bases, with 10 bases lying between them. For the CDR3, the DNA is TGTGCCAGCAGCTTGGGGGCAGGGATCGGGGAGCTGTTTTTT. This encodes CASSLGAGIGELFF. The full variable domain, in which reference TRBV5-6 and TRBJ2-2 provide the parts outside the CDR3, is DAGVTQSPTHLIKTRGQQVTLRCSPKSGHDTVSWYQQALGQGPQFIFQYYEEEERQRGNFPDRFSGHQFPNYSSELNVNALLLGDSALYLCASSLGAGIGELFFGEGSRLTVL.

This clone was observed many times. The chain couples TRBV4-1 to TRBJ2-7; 8 bases fit TRBD2. The V segment lost 0 bases and the J segment 3 bases; nucleotides outside the gene matches: 7. This CDR3 is built from 16 residues. In germline, CDR1 is MGHRA, CDR2 YSYEKL. In DNA form, the CDR3 reads TGCGCCAGCAGCCAAGATCTAGCGGGTTATAACTACGAGCAGTACTTC. Translated, it gives CASSQDLAGYNYEQYF.

The genes are TRBV28 and TRBJ1-2, with D maybe TRBD1 (5 bases). Germline-derived CDR1 and CDR2 are MDHEN and SYDVKM. The CDR3 loop spans 11 amino acids. V shed 10 bases and J shed 4 bases, with 10 bases lying between them. Here the CDR3 DNA reads TGTGCCACCTCTGGGGCCTATGGCTACACCTTC. Protein: CATSGAYGYTF.

This clone was observed a single time. The rearrangement joins TRBV24-1 to TRBJ1-2; 8 nucleotides align to TRBD1. CDR3 length equals 13 residues. With 1 base clipped from V and 8 bases from J, the junction kept 2 bases outside the gene matches. Per the germline V gene, CDR1 is KGHDR and CDR2 is SFDVKD. Here the CDR3 reads CATSDFRDRGYTF. The CDR3 DNA sequence: TGTGCCACCAGTGATTTCCGGGACAGGGGCTACACCTTC.

The chain carries TRBV5-1 and TRBJ1-1; weak D call: TRBD1 (5 bases). V was clipped by 7 bases and J by 8 bases, with 12 bases between them. Per the germline V gene, CDR1 is SGHRS and CDR2 is YFSETQ. The CDR3 has 11 amino acids. CDR3 loop: CASLGQGEAFF. As DNA, the CDR3 is TGCGCCAGCCTGGGGCAGGGAGAAGCTTTCTTT.

CDR3 protein: CASSRQGAYTEAFF. The DNA for the CDR3 is TGTGCCAGCAGCAGACAGGGGGCATACACTGAAGCTTTCTTT. This chain joins TRBV7-2 and TRBJ1-1, with 10 bases matching TRBD1. J was trimmed by 3 bases and V by 5 bases; bases with no gene match: 3. This CDR3 comprises 14 residues. From germline, CDR1 is SGHTA and CDR2 FQGNSA.

The chain couples TRBV5-1 to TRBJ1-1; 7 bases agree with TRBD1. The V gene's germline CDR1 is SGHRS and CDR2 YFSETQ. The CDR3 is 14 residues long. Trimming cost V 4 bases and J 4 bases; bases outside gene matches: 7. The CDR3 nucleotides read TGCGCCAGCAGCACCGACAGGGATGGCACTGAAGCTTTCTTT. It yields the protein CASSTDRDGTEAFF.

The rearrangement uses TRBV19 and TRBJ2-2; TRBD2 agrees at 7 bases. The germline gives CDR1 LNHDA, CDR2 SQIVND (reference sequence). After removal of 6 bases from V and 5 bases from J, the junction contained 9 bases not matched to a gene. The CDR3 spans 15 residues. The CDR3 bases are TGTGCCAGTAGGTTCCAGCGGGGATCTACCGGGGAGCTGTTTTTT. Translated: CASRFQRGSTGELFF.

This rearrangement joins TRBV4-3 to TRBJ2-1; TRBD2 agrees at 10 bases. CDR1 is LGHNA and CDR2 is YSLEER in the germline V gene. CDR3 size: 18 residues. V was clipped by 4 bases and J by 0 bases; unmatched bases: 9. The CDR3 nucleotides read TGCGCCAGCAGCCCGATTAAACTAGCGGGGTCCTCCTACAATGAGCAGTTCTTC. Translated, it gives CASSPIKLAGSSYNEQFF.

V usage is TRBV6-5 and J usage is TRBJ1-5, with 7 bases aligning to TRBD1. Per germline, CDR1 MNHEY and CDR2 SVGAGI. The CDR3 sequence is 15 residues long. The V and J ends lost 6 bases and 2 bases, in that order; junction bases with no gene match: 7. For the CDR3, the DNA is TGTGCCAGCAGCCTAGGGCAGGGGGGCAATCAGCCCCAGCATTTT. It translates to CASSLGQGGNQPQHF.

A single count supports this clone. The chain employs TRBV7-6 and TRBJ2-5, with a tentative D call TRBD1 (5 bases). Trimming shortened V by 1 base and J by 4 bases, and 19 bases separated the two germline ends. Germline CDR1 is SGHVS and CDR2 is FNYEAQ. The CDR3 totals 17 residues. The CDR3 bases are TGTGCCAGCAGCTTAGGGCCCCGGACACAATTACTAGAGACCCAGTACTTC. Its translation: CASSLGPRTQLLETQYF.

This chain connects TRBV2 to TRBJ1-5; D ambiguous. The CDR3 is 15 residues long. From germline, CDR1 is SNHLY and CDR2 FYNNEI. V lost 4 bases and J lost 0, with 10 bases in between. CDR3: CASSGQPYSNQPQHF. The CDR3 DNA reads as TGTGCCAGCAGTGGACAACCTTATAGCAATCAGCCCCAGCATTTT.

The V call is TRBV7-2, the J call TRBJ2-2; 9 bases match TRBD2. After removal of 6 bases from V and 3 bases from J, the junction contained 8 bases not matched to a gene. This CDR3 has 16 residues. The germline gives CDR1 SGHTA, CDR2 FQGNSA. CDR3 sequence (DNA): TGTGCCAGCAGTCCCAGCGGGGGGAGAGACACCGGGGAGCTGTTTTTT. Amino acid sequence: CASSPSGGRDTGELFF. Combining the CDR3 with reference TRBV7-2 and TRBJ2-2 gives the whole variable domain GAGVSQSPSNKVTEKGKDVELRCDPISGHTALYWYRQSLGQGLEFLIYFQGNSAPDKSGLPSDRFSAERTGGSVSTLTIQRTQQEDSAVYLCASSPSGGRDTGELFFGEGSRLTVL.

The J gene is TRBJ2-1, the V gene TRBV9; D might be TRBD2 (6 bases). Trimming cost V 0 bases and J 6 bases, with 7 bases left between them. Germline V CDR1 and CDR2: SGDLS, YYNGEE. CDR3 length: 13 residues. Here the CDR3 DNA reads TGTGCCAGCAGCGTAGGACTAGGCAATGAGCAGTTCTTC. It specifies CASSVGLGNEQFF.

The genes are TRBV5-1 and TRBJ2-7; 11 bases line up with TRBD1. Trimming removed 0 bases from V and 5 bases from J; junction bases left unmatched: 7. The CDR3 length is 16 residues. The germline CDR1 and CDR2 sequences are SGHRS and YFSETQ. Here the CDR3 reads CASSLAGQGALNEQYF. Here the CDR3 DNA reads TGCGCCAGCAGCTTGGCTGGACAGGGGGCGCTTAACGAGCAGTACTTC.

The chain recombines TRBV5-1 with TRBJ2-3; 8 bases align to TRBD2. V was clipped by 3 bases and J by 3 bases; unmatched bases: 12. The CDR3 has 17 residues. Germline V gives CDR1 SGHRS, CDR2 YFSETQ. The CDR3, as DNA: TGCGCCAGCAGCTCGACAAGCCTAGCGGGCACTACAGATACGCAGTATTTT. Residues: CASSSTSLAGTTDTQYF.